This TCR beta chain was sequenced during a study of blood T cell dynamics during melanoma immunotherapy. Study outcomes and limitations: The study could not tell melanoma-specific clones from general immune activation.

The CDR3 totals 13 residues. Germline CDR1 and CDR2: MNHEY and SMNVEV (reference sequence). V lost 5 bases and J 5 bases, leaving 13 bases between the germline ends. This clone came up a few times. The target antigen is unknown. Clones were sequenced by immunoSEQ multiplex PCR, and TCRdb holds only the in-frame ones, with some missing. The data hold roughly 10,000 clones, with 75% to 90% observed a single time. Time point of the sample: week 3, after first cycle of checkpoint inhibitor. The chain has TRBV27 and TRBJ2-7; D remains unclear. The source of this sequence is a human donor with melanoma. Sequenced material: blood, taken from a patient treated with checkpoint blockade. CDR3 region: CASSPFARDEQYF. For the CDR3, the DNA is TGTGCCAGCAGTCCATTTGCCCGGGACGAGCAGTACTTC.